The 32 T cell receptor beta chains given below trace back to one sample, sequenced in a study of shared clonotypes between healthy human individuals. Some clones are missing from TCRdb's copy, which holds only in-frame ones; the method was immunoSEQ multiplex PCR. The data hold around 2.1 million clones, with approximately 94% observed a single time. Sequencing was performed on naive CD4+ T cells sorted from blood. As for subset: CD45RA+ positively selected. The receptor source for this set is a young man in good health.

The V gene is TRBV6-1, the J gene TRBJ2-3; a weak D match, TRBD1 (5 bases). This CDR3 has 12 residues. Trimming left V 7 bases short and J 7 bases short, with 12 bases between. CDR1 and CDR2 (germline): MNHNS, SASEGT. CDR3: CASTPGKHTQYF. In nucleotides, the CDR3 is TGTGCCAGCACCCCAGGGAAGCATACGCAGTATTTT.

This clone occurred once. V and J are TRBV19 and TRBJ1-4; D not certain. The length of the CDR3 is 13 residues. Deletions cut 7 bases from V and 4 bases from J, with 10 bases between. Germline loops: CDR1 LNHDA, CDR2 SQIVND (reference sequence). The CDR3 loop is CASTDGNNEKLFF. The CDR3 region has the DNA TGTGCCAGTACGGACGGGAATAATGAAAAACTGTTTTTT. Using reference TRBV19 and TRBJ1-4 for the parts outside the CDR3, the full variable domain is DGGITQSPKYLFRKEGQNVTLSCEQNLNHDAMYWYRQDPGQGLRLIYYSQIVNDFQKGDIAEGYSVSREKKESFPLTVTSAQKNPTAFYLCASTDGNNEKLFFGSGTQLSVL.

The chain employs TRBV4-1 and TRBJ2-7; D uncertain. The CDR3 totals 15 residues. V was cut by 0 bases and J by 0 bases, with 9 bases left in between. Germline-derived CDR1 and CDR2 are MGHRA and YSYEKL. In DNA, the CDR3 is TGCGCCAGCAGCCAAGAAAGAAGAGACTCCTACGAGCAGTACTTC. Protein sequence: CASSQERRDSYEQYF.

This clone came up once. The V and J genes are TRBV7-9 and TRBJ1-1, with D uncertain. This CDR3 is 14 amino acids long. V shed 3 bases and J shed 1 base, with 9 bases lying between them. The germline CDR1 and CDR2 sequences are SEHNR and FQNEAQ (reference sequence). The CDR3 sequence: CASSFQEENTEAFF. For the CDR3, the DNA is TGTGCCAGCAGCTTTCAGGAGGAGAACACTGAAGCTTTCTTT. Full variable domain (rest looked up from reference TRBV7-9 and TRBJ1-1): DTGVSQNPRHKITKRGQNVTFRCDPISEHNRLYWYRQTLGQGPEFLTYFQNEAQLEKSRLLSDRFSAERPKGSFSTLEIQRTEQGDSAMYLCASSFQEENTEAFFGQGTRLTVV.

V gene TRBV6-1 combines with J gene TRBJ2-3, with TRBD2 matching over 7 bases. The CDR3 extends over 15 amino acids. V lost 4 bases, J lost 0 bases, and 4 bases stayed unmatched. Germline CDR1 reads MNHNS; CDR2 reads SASEGT. CDR3 residues: CASSVASGSTDTQYF. CDR3 nucleotide sequence: TGTGCCAGCAGTGTTGCTAGCGGAAGCACAGATACGCAGTATTTT.

This clone was observed a single time. The chain uses TRBV19 and TRBJ1-2; 7 nucleotides match TRBD1. The trim removed 5 bases at V and 3 bases at J, leaving 6 bases unmatched. There are 14 residues in the CDR3. CDR1 is LNHDA and CDR2 is SQIVND in the germline V gene (reference sequence). The CDR3 DNA reads TGTGCCAGTAGTGAAAGGGGGCGATACTATGGCTACACCTTC. This gives the protein CASSERGRYYGYTF.

The rearrangement joins TRBV7-2 to TRBJ2-1, with 7 positions matching TRBD2. Germline assignment: CDR1 SGHTA and CDR2 FQGNSA. This CDR3 contains 17 residues. V shed 1 base, J shed 4 bases, and the junction held 10 bases outside the gene matches. CDR3 DNA sequence: TGTGCCAGCAGCTTAGTTGCGCTAGCGGAGTTATACAATGAGCAGTTCTTC. The encoded protein is CASSLVALAELYNEQFF.

The chain couples TRBV18 to TRBJ2-2; 9 bases agree with TRBD1. This CDR3 comprises 16 residues. With 7 bases clipped from V and 0 bases from J, the junction kept 6 bases outside the gene matches. CDR1 and CDR2 (germline): KGHSH, LQKENI. For the CDR3, the DNA is TGTGCCAGCTTACCGACAGGGGGAGCGAACACCGGGGAGCTGTTTTTT. It translates to CASLPTGGANTGELFF.

The J gene is TRBJ1-2, the V gene TRBV19; D is ambiguous. With 5 bases removed from V and 4 bases from J, the gap between germline ends came to 11 bases. The CDR3 has 13 residues. Germline assignment: CDR1 LNHDA and CDR2 SQIVND (reference sequence). CDR3: CASSRVQPYGYTF. CDR3 bases: TGTGCCAGTAGTCGGGTACAGCCCTATGGCTACACCTTC.

J is TRBJ1-3 and V is TRBV29-1; weak D call: TRBD1 (5 bases). Germline V gives CDR1 SQVTM, CDR2 ANQGSEA. With 3 bases removed from V and 6 bases from J, the gap between germline ends came to 15 bases. This CDR3 has 14 residues. The chain's CDR3 is CSVEGHRGSNTIYF. The CDR3 DNA reads TGCAGCGTTGAGGGGCATCGTGGATCAAACACCATATATTTT. The full variable domain, with the rest looked up from reference TRBV29-1 and TRBJ1-3, is SAVISQKPSRDICQRGTSLTIQCQVDSQVTMMFWYRQQPGQSLTLIATANQGSEATYESGFVIDKFPISRPNLTFSTLTVSNMSPEDSSIYLCSVEGHRGSNTIYFGEGSWLTVV.

The chain recombines TRBV5-1 with TRBJ2-1; tentative D call: TRBD2 (5 bases). Per germline, CDR1 SGHRS and CDR2 YFSETQ. The CDR3 is made up of 15 amino acids. The V and J ends lost 5 bases and 1 base respectively, with 13 bases between them. CDR3 region: CASRRAGGSYNEQFF. The DNA of the CDR3 is TGCGCCAGCAGGAGGGCCGGAGGTTCCTACAATGAGCAGTTCTTC.

The gene calls are TRBV11-2 and TRBJ2-3; 7 bases are a match to TRBD2. Germline V gene lookup returns CDR1 SGHAT and CDR2 FQNNGV. After removal of 1 base from V and 1 base from J, the junction contained 5 bases not matched to a gene. The CDR3 covers 16 residues. The CDR3 here is CASSLVGSGGTDTQYF. The CDR3 DNA follows: TGTGCCAGCAGCTTAGTCGGGAGCGGGGGCACAGATACGCAGTATTTT.

DNA for the CDR3: TGTGCCAGCAGTTCCGGGACAGGGGGCTGGGGCACTGAAGCTTTCTTT. It yields the protein CASSSGTGGWGTEAFF. The rearrangement uses TRBV28 and TRBJ1-1, with 12 bases identical to TRBD1. The germline V gene has CDR1 MDHEN and CDR2 SYDVKM. Trimming took 4 bases from V and 4 from J; bases not matched to a gene: 7. The CDR3 is 16 residues long.

This clone was recorded once. V gene TRBV9 combines with J gene TRBJ1-1, with a weak D call TRBD1 (6 bases). Germline CDR1 SGDLS, CDR2 YYNGEE. V gave up 3 bases and J gave up 1 base, with 13 bases separating them. The length of the CDR3 is 15 residues. The CDR3 loop is CASSGVQGRNTEAFF. Written as DNA, the CDR3 is TGTGCCAGCAGCGGAGTGCAGGGGAGGAACACTGAAGCTTTCTTT.

This clone is a singleton in its sample. The V and J genes are TRBV4-1 and TRBJ2-1; TRBD1 is a possible D gene (5 bases). This CDR3 spans 13 amino acids. Germline loops: CDR1 MGHRA, CDR2 YSYEKL. Trimming took off 4 bases at V and 9 bases at J, with 13 bases between the two ends. CDR3 nucleotides: TGCGCCAGCAGCCGTACCAGGGTAGGTGAGCAGTTCTTC. Protein sequence: CASSRTRVGEQFF.

Only one count was recorded for this clone. This chain links TRBV12-5 with TRBJ2-5, with 9 bases fitting TRBD1. J gave up 7 bases and V 5 bases, and 8 bases lay outside the gene matches. CDR1 is LGHNT and CDR2 is FRNRAP in the germline V gene. This CDR3 has 14 residues. The CDR3 protein is CASGPWTGEATQYF. In DNA form, the CDR3 reads TGTGCTAGTGGTCCCTGGACAGGGGAGGCGACCCAGTACTTC.

V gene TRBV6-4 combines with J gene TRBJ1-6, with D maybe TRBD1 (5 bases). Looked up from germline, CDR1 is MRHNA and CDR2 is SNTAGT. V was shortened by 3 bases and J by 4 bases, with 10 bases between the two germline ends. The CDR3 length is 15 residues. CDR3 amino acids: CASSEGARYNSPLHF. CDR3 nucleotides: TGTGCCAGCAGTGAAGGGGCGCGGTATAATTCACCCCTCCACTTT.

The chain is built from TRBV7-2 and TRBJ1-6; D is ambiguous. V lost 10 bases to trimming and J lost 3 bases, with 10 bases between them. Looked up from germline, CDR1 is SGHTA and CDR2 is FQGNSA. There are 13 residues in the CDR3. This chain's CDR3 is CAMQESYNSPLHF. CDR3 sequence (DNA): TGTGCCATGCAGGAAAGCTATAATTCACCCCTCCACTTT.

The chain has TRBV7-9 and TRBJ2-5; TRBD2 aligns across 13 bases. J gave up 4 bases and V 3 bases, and 5 bases lay outside the gene matches. The germline V gene has CDR1 SEHNR and CDR2 FQNEAQ (reference sequence). The CDR3 is 16 amino acids. The CDR3 loop reads CASSFGTSGVRETQYF. CDR3 DNA: TGTGCCAGCAGCTTCGGGACTAGCGGGGTTCGAGAGACCCAGTACTTC.

The CDR3 region is CASSRQGRDNQPQHF. The CDR3 DNA follows: TGTGCCAGCAGCAGACAGGGGAGGGATAATCAGCCCCAGCATTTT. The V call is TRBV28, the J call TRBJ1-5; 8 positions agree with TRBD1. J lost 4 bases, V lost 6 bases, and 8 bases had no gene match. The CDR3 has 15 residues. Germline V lookup: CDR1 MDHEN, CDR2 SYDVKM. Filled out from reference TRBV28 and TRBJ1-5, the complete variable domain reads DVKVTQSSRYLVKRTGEKVFLECVQDMDHENMFWYRQDPGLGLRLIYFSYDVKMKEKGDIPEGYSVSREKKERFSLILESASTNQTSMYLCASSRQGRDNQPQHFGDGTRLSIL.

Turning to this clone: This specimen includes other DNA sequences encoding the same CDR3. The chain links TRBV5-4 to TRBJ2-1; 7 bases match TRBD2. J lost 7 bases, V lost 4 bases, and 5 bases had no gene match. Germline CDR1 is SGHNT and CDR2 is YYREEE (reference sequence). The CDR3 consists of 13 residues. CDR3 nucleotide sequence: TGTGCCAGCAGCCCCGGACTAGGGAATGAGCAGTTCTTC. It codes for CASSPGLGNEQFF.

Of note for this clone: Other nucleotide sequences from this sample produce the same CDR3. V gene TRBV5-6 combines with J gene TRBJ2-5; D not resolved. The length of the CDR3 is 13 residues. The V gene lost 0 bases and the J gene lost 4 bases, with 7 bases spanning the gap. Germline V gene sequence: CDR1 SGHDT, CDR2 YYEEEE. The CDR3 DNA follows: TGTGCCAGCAGCTTGGTGTGGGGAGAGACCCAGTACTTC. It is translated as CASSLVWGETQYF.

This clone was observed once. J is TRBJ2-1 and V is TRBV10-3; 9 positions agree with TRBD2. CDR1 is ENHRY and CDR2 is SYGVKD in the germline V gene. Trimming took 6 bases from V and 7 from J; bases not matched to a gene: 10. This CDR3 has 15 residues. As DNA, the CDR3 is TGTGCCATCAGCCCGACTAGCGGAGGGGGGAATGAGCAGTTCTTC. This gives the protein CAISPTSGGGNEQFF.

The rearrangement joins TRBV7-8 to TRBJ2-6; D ambiguous. This CDR3 is 15 amino acids long. In germline, CDR1 is SGHVS, CDR2 FQNEAQ. The V gene lost 7 bases and the J gene lost 0 bases, with 10 bases spanning the gap. This CDR3 is CASTRSASGANVLTF. In DNA, the CDR3 is TGTGCCAGCACCAGGAGTGCCTCTGGGGCCAACGTCCTGACTTTC.

V is TRBV18 and J is TRBJ2-6; TRBD1 agrees at 7 bases. Germline V CDR1 and CDR2: KGHSH, LQKENI. This CDR3 comprises 18 residues. V trimming: 3 bases; J trimming: 3 bases; junction bases outside the gene matches: 11. This CDR3 is CASSPPAAGGFGANVLTF. CDR3 bases: TGTGCCAGCTCACCCCCCGCGGCAGGGGGTTTTGGGGCCAACGTCCTGACTTTC.

The J gene is TRBJ2-7, the V gene TRBV13; a weak D match, TRBD1 (6 bases). V was pared by 2 bases and J by 1 base, with 18 bases between. The CDR3 length is 17 residues. Per the germline V gene, CDR1 is PRHDT and CDR2 is FYEKMQ (reference sequence). CDR3: CASSLQSWQGPSYEQYF. The DNA of the CDR3 is TGTGCCAGCAGCTTACAATCGTGGCAGGGGCCGTCCTACGAGCAGTACTTC.

Remarks on this clone: At one of its ends the junction is not consistent with the germline gene, which may arise from a read error. In the same sample, other DNA sequences code for this CDR3. V gene TRBV18 combines with J gene TRBJ1-6; D call uncertain. The germline CDR1 and CDR2 sequences are KGHSH and LQKENI. CDR3 length: 16 amino acids. The CDR3, as DNA: TGCGCCAGCTCACCGAGCTCATCTTTGGAGGTAGCGCCCCTCCACTTT. It codes for CASSPSSSLEVAPLHF. Drawing the rest from reference TRBV18 and TRBJ1-6, the complete variable domain is NAGVMQNPRHLVRRRGQEARLRCSPMKGHSHVYWYRQLPEEGLKFMVYLQKENIIDESGMPKERFSAEFPKEGPSILRIQQVVRGDSAAYFCASSPSSSLEVAPLHFGNGTRLTVT.

About this clone itself: Other nucleotide sequences in the sample specify the same CDR3. The chain joins TRBV6-1 to TRBJ2-7; perhaps TRBD2 as D (6 bases). Germline CDR1 is MNHNS and CDR2 is SASEGT. V gave up 2 bases and J gave up 7 bases, with 9 bases separating them. The CDR3 contains 12 residues. CDR3 nucleotide sequence: TGTGCCAGCAGTGAACGGAGGGAGGAGCAGTACTTC. This sequence encodes CASSERREEQYF.

The chain is built from TRBV9 and TRBJ2-3, with D perhaps TRBD2 (6 bases). V was clipped by 2 bases and J by 5 bases, with 24 bases between them. Germline-derived CDR1 and CDR2 are SGDLS and YYNGEE. The CDR3 contains 18 residues. CDR3 residues: CASSVDARGGRIGDTQYF. CDR3 coding DNA: TGTGCCAGCAGCGTCGACGCCCGGGGTGGGAGGATAGGAGATACGCAGTATTTT.

Only one count was recorded for this clone. The rearrangement joins TRBV6-5 to TRBJ2-7; possible D gene TRBD2, 5 bases. Germline values: CDR1 MNHEY, CDR2 SVGAGI. This CDR3 comprises 14 residues. Trimming removed 5 bases from V and 7 bases from J, with 18 bases in between. The CDR3 loop reads CASSLSKSRGEQYF. The CDR3 DNA follows: TGTGCCAGCAGTCTCTCCAAGTCCCGGGGTGAGCAGTACTTC.

The genes are TRBV10-2 and TRBJ2-5; no firm D call. This CDR3 region has 12 residues. CDR1 is WSHSY and CDR2 is SAAADI in the germline V gene. V lost 3 bases and J 4 bases, leaving 6 bases between the germline ends. The CDR3 sequence is CASSDVGETQYF. In DNA, the CDR3 is TGCGCCAGCAGTGACGTTGGAGAGACCCAGTACTTC.

A single count supports this clone. CDR3 nucleotides: TGTGCCAGCAGCCAAGACCGACTAGCGGGGACGTACAATGAGCAGTTCTTC. Translating gives CASSQDRLAGTYNEQFF. The V gene is TRBV4-2, the J gene TRBJ2-1, with 11 bases aligning to TRBD2. V was clipped by 0 bases and J by 4 bases; unmatched bases: 5. The CDR3 covers 17 residues. Per the germline V gene, CDR1 is LGHNA and CDR2 is YNFKEQ.